This T cell receptor beta chain comes out of a study of cytomegalovirus exposure and HLA in healthy donors. V was clipped by 3 bases and J by 7 bases; unmatched bases: 3. CDR3 length: 13 amino acids. The germline V gene encodes CDR1 SGHAT and CDR2 FQNNGV. Vbeta (60) and Jbeta (13) primers were used in the PCR. The table came from immunoSEQ multiplex PCR; TCRdb's copy has only in-frame clones and leaves some out. Found here are about 97,000 clones, 76% of them singletons; the top ten hold 3.5% to 5%. The sequenced material came from PBMCs. The receptor was derived from a man aged 40-49 years in good health and CMV-seronegative. The V gene is TRBV11-2, the J gene TRBJ2-5; 9 bases fit TRBD2. The CDR3 nucleotides read TGTGCCAGCAGCTTGGAGACTAGCGGGACCCAGTACTTC. Translation: CASSLETSGTQYF.